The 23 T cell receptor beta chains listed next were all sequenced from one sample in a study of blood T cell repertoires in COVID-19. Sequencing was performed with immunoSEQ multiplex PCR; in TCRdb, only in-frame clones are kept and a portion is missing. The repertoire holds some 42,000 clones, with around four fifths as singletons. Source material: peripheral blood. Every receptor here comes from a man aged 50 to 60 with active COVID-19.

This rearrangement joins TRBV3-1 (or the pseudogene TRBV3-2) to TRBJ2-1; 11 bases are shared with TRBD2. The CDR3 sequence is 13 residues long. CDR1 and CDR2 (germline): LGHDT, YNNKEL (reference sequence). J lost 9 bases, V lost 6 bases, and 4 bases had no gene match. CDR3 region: CASRLAGVREQFF. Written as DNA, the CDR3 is TGTGCCAGCAGACTAGCGGGAGTACGTGAGCAGTTCTTC.

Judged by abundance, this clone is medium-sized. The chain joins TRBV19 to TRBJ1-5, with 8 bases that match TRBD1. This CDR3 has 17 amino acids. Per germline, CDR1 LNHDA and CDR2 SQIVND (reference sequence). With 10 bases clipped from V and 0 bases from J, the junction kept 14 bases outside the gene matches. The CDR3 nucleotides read TGTGCCACCACGACGTCACACAGGGGGAATAGCAATCAGCCCCAGCATTTT. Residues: CATTTSHRGNSNQPQHF.

CDR3 sequence (DNA): TGTGCCAGCAGTTTATCGGTCCGGCAGGGGTGGGCCTACGAGCAGTACTTC. It translates to CASSLSVRQGWAYEQYF. This sequence joins TRBV27 and TRBJ2-7; D is possibly TRBD1 (6 bases). V was pared by 0 bases and J by 2 bases, with 17 bases between. The germline gives CDR1 MNHEY, CDR2 SMNVEV (reference sequence). The CDR3 is made up of 17 amino acids.

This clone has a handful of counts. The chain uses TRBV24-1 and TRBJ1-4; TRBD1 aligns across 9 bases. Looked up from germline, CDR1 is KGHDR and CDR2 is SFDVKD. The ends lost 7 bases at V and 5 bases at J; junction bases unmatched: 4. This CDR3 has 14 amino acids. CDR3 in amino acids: CATSPGTGNEKLFF. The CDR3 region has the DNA TGTGCCACCAGCCCCGGGACAGGGAATGAAAAACTGTTTTTT.

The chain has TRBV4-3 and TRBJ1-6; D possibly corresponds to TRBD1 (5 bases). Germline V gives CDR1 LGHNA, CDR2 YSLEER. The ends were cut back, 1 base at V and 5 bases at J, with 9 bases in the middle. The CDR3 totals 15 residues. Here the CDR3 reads CASSQGGVHNSPLHF. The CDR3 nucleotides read TGCGCCAGCAGCCAAGGGGGGGTTCATAATTCACCCCTCCACTTT.

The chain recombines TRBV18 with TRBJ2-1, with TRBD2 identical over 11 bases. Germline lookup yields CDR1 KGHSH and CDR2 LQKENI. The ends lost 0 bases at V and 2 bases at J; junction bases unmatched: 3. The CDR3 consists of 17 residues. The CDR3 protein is CASSPPELAGAYNEQFF. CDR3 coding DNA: TGTGCCAGCTCACCACCGGAACTAGCGGGAGCCTACAATGAGCAGTTCTTC. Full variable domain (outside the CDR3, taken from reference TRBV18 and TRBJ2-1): NAGVMQNPRHLVRRRGQEARLRCSPMKGHSHVYWYRQLPEEGLKFMVYLQKENIIDESGMPKERFSAEFPKEGPSILRIQQVVRGDSAAYFCASSPPELAGAYNEQFFGPGTRLTVL.

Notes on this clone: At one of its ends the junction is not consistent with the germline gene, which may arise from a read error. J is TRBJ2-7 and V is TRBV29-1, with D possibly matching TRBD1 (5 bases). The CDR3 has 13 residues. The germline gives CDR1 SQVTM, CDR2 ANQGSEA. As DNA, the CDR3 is TGCAGCGCTGAAATGGACAATAAGGACGAGCAGTACTTC. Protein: CSAEMDNKDEQYF.

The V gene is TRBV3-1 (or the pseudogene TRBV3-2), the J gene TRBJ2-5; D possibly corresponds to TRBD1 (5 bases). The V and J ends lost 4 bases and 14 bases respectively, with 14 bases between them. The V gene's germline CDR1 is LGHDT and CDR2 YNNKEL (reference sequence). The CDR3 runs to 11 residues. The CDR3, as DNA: TGTGCCAGCAGCCTAAGGGGATTTCCCTACTTC. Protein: CASSLRGFPYF.

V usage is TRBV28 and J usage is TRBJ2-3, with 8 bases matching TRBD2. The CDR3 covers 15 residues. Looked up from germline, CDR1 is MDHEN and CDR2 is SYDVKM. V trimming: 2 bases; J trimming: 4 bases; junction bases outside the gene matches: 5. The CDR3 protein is CASSLGLAEADTQYF. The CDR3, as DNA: TGTGCCAGCAGTTTAGGACTAGCAGAGGCAGATACGCAGTATTTT.

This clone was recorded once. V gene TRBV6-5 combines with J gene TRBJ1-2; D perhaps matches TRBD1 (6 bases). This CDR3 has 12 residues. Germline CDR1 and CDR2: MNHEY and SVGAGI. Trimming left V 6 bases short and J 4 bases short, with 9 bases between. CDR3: CASSDRLYGYTF. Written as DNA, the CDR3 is TGTGCCAGCAGCGACAGGCTCTATGGCTACACCTTC.

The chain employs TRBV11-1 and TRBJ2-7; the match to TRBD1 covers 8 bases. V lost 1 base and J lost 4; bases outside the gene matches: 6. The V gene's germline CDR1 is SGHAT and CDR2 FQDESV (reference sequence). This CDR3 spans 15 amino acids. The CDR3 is CASSLDPGTGYEQYF. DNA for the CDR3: TGTGCCAGCAGCTTAGACCCCGGGACAGGTTACGAGCAGTACTTC.

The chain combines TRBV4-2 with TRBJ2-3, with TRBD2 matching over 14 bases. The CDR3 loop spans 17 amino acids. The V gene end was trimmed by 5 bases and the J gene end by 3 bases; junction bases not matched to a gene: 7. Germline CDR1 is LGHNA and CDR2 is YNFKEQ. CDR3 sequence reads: CASSSTTSGGGTDTQYF. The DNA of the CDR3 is TGTGCCAGCAGCTCCACGACTAGCGGGGGGGGGACAGATACGCAGTATTTT.

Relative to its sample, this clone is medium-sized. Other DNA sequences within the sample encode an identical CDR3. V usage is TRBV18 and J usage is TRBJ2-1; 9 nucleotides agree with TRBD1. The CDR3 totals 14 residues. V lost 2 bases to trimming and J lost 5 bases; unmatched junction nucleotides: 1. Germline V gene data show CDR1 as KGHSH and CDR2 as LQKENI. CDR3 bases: TGTGCCAGCTCACCAAGGGACAGGGACAATGAGCAGTTCTTC. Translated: CASSPRDRDNEQFF.

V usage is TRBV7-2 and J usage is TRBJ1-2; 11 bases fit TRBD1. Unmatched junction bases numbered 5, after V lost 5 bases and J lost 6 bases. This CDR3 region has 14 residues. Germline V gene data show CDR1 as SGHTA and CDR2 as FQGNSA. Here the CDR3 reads CASSPPDRGHGYTF. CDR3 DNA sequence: TGTGCCAGCAGCCCTCCGGACAGGGGGCATGGCTACACCTTC.

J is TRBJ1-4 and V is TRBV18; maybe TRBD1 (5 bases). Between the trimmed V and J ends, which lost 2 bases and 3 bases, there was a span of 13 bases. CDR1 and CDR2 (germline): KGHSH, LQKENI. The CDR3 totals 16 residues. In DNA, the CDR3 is TGTGCCAGCTCACCAAGGAGGGGAGAGGCTAATGAAAAACTGTTTTTT. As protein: CASSPRRGEANEKLFF.

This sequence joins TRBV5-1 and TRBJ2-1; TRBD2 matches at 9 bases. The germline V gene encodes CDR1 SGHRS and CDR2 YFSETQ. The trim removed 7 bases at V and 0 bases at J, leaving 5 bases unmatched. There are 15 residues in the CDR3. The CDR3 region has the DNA TGCGCCAGCGGTCGAGCGGGGGGCTCCTACAATGAGCAGTTCTTC. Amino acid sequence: CASGRAGGSYNEQFF.

CDR3 bases: TGTGCCTGGAGAAACCCGACTAGCGGGGGCTCCTACGAGCAGTACTTC. It is translated as CAWRNPTSGGSYEQYF. The chain carries TRBV30 and TRBJ2-7; 12 nucleotides align to TRBD2. The V gene end was trimmed by 3 bases and the J gene end by 0 bases; junction bases not matched to a gene: 6. The CDR3 totals 16 residues. CDR1 and CDR2 from the germline V gene are GTSNPN and SVGIG (reference sequence).

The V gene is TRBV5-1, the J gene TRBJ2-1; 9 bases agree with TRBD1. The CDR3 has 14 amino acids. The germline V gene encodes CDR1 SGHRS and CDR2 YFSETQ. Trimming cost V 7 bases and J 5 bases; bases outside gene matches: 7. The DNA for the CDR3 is TGCGCCAGCGATGGAGGACAGGGGAACAATGAGCAGTTCTTC. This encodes CASDGGQGNNEQFF.

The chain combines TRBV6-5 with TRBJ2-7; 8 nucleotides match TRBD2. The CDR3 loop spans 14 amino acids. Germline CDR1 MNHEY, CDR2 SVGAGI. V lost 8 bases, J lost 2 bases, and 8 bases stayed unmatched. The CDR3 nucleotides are TGTGCCAGCGGGAATAGCGGGGCCCCCTACGAGCAGTACTTC. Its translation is CASGNSGAPYEQYF.

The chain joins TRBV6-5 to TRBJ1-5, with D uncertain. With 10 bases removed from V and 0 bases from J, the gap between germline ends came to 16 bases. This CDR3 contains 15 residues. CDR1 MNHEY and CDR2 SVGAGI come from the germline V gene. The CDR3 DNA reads TGTGCCACCGACACGGAGGGCTATAGCAATCAGCCCCAGCATTTT. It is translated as CATDTEGYSNQPQHF.

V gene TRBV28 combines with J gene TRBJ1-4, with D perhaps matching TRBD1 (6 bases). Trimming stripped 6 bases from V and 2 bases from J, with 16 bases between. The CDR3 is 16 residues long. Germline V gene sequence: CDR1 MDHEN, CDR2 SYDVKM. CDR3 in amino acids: CASSLKDRSTNEKLFF. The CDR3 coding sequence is TGTGCCAGCAGCTTGAAGGACAGATCGACTAATGAAAAACTGTTTTTT. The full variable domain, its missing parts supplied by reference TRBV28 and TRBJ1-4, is DVKVTQSSRYLVKRTGEKVFLECVQDMDHENMFWYRQDPGLGLRLIYFSYDVKMKEKGDIPEGYSVSREKKERFSLILESASTNQTSMYLCASSLKDRSTNEKLFFGSGTQLSVL.

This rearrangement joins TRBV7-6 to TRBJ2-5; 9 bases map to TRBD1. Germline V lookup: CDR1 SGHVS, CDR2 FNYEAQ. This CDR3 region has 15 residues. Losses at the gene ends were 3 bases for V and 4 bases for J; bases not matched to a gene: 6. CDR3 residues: CASSFDRGSGETQYF. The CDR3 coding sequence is TGTGCCAGCAGCTTCGACAGGGGGTCCGGAGAGACCCAGTACTTC.

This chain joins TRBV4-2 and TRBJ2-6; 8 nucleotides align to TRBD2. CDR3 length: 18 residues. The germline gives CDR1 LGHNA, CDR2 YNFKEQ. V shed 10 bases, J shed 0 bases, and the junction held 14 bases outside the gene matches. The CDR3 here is CATGEVSGSFSGANVLTF. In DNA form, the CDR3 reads TGTGCCACCGGGGAGGTAAGCGGGAGCTTCTCTGGGGCCAACGTCCTGACTTTC.